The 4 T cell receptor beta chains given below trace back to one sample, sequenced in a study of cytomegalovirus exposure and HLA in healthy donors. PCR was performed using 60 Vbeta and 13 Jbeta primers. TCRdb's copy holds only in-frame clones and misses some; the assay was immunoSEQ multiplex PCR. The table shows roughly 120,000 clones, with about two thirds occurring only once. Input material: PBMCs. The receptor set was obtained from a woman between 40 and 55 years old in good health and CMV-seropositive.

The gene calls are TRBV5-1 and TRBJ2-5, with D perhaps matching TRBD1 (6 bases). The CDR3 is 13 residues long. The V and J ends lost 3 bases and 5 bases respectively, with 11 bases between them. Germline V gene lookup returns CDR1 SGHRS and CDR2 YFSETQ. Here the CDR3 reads CASSSLTGETQYF. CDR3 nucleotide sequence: TGCGCCAGCAGCTCCCTAACAGGGGAGACCCAGTACTTC.

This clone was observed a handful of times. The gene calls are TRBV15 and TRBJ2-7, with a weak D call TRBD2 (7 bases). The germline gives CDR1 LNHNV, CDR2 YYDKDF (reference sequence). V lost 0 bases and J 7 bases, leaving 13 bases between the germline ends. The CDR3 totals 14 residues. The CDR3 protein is CATSREGGAREQYF. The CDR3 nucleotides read TGTGCCACCAGCAGAGAAGGGGGGGCGCGAGAGCAGTACTTC.

CDR3 DNA: TGTGCCAGTAGTGGACAGGGGAATGAAAAACTGTTTTTT. Its translation is CASSGQGNEKLFF. The chain recombines TRBV19 with TRBJ1-4, with 9 positions matching TRBD1. Germline assignment: CDR1 LNHDA and CDR2 SQIVND (reference sequence). The CDR3 length is 13 residues. The J segment lost 5 bases and the V segment lost 5 bases, leaving 0 bases of the junction unmatched.

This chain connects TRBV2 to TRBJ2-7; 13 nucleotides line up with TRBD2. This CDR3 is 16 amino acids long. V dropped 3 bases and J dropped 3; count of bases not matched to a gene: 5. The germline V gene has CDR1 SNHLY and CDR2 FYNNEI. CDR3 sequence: CASSDSGLAGNYEQYF. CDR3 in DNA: TGTGCCAGCAGTGATTCGGGACTAGCGGGGAACTACGAGCAGTACTTC.